Listed here is a single TCR beta chain. Its antigen is still unknown. These data are taken from a study of vaccination and CD4 T cells after COVID-19. Study background: Two doses of either BNT162b2 or mRNA-1273 vaccine were given to participants.

Time point denoted: late sampling 161 to 241 days after vaccination in three convalescent patients. Treatment specified: roughly 10-day PBMC culture with coronavirus spike peptide pools or control peptides (ViraFEST assay). With the Oncomine TCR Beta short-read assay, DNA from cultured CD4+ T cells was sequenced. TCRdb processed the PCR reads anew with MiXCR; each CDR3 protein has one entry. The table has 25,000 to 30,000 distinct CDR3 sequences, approximately 41% seen once. CDR1 and CDR2 from the germline V gene are KGHSH and LQKENI. Trimming shortened V by 3 bases and J by 0 bases, and 5 bases separated the two germline ends. This CDR3 comprises 13 residues.

This clonotype was obtained from a human donor who had recovered from COVID-19. J is TRBJ2-5 and V is TRBV18; D unclear. The specimen comprised CD4+ T cells from blood, cultured in vitro, sampled about 7 months after SARS-CoV-2 vaccination. Here the CDR3 reads CASSPRNQETQYF. Written as DNA, the CDR3 is TGTGCCAGCTCACCCAGAAACCAAGAGACCCAGTACTTC.